This TCR beta chain was found in a study of T cells in Graves' hyperthyroidism and ophthalmopathy. Study observations and caveats: Onset of ophthalmopathy came a median approximately 6 months after the model predicted it.

Uncontrolled infection, other autoimmune disease, pregnancy and lactation each barred patients from inclusion. Regions amplified from RNA transcripts were the TCR beta CDR3 regions. First-round RT-PCR of the TCR CDR3 relied on the HTBI primer set. From the multiplex PCR reads, TCRdb called clonotypes with MiXCR, one entry per CDR3 protein. Here the sample spans a few hundred thousand distinct CDR3 sequences, roughly 14% being singletons. This clonotype has a count of ten or more. No antigen is known for it. Germline V gene sequence: CDR1 LNHNV, CDR2 YYDKDF (reference sequence). Deletions cut 6 bases from V and 1 base from J, with 7 bases between. The CDR3 covers 12 residues.

The material sequenced was blood. The TCR was taken from a woman aged 30 to 39 with Graves' ophthalmopathy. The rearrangement joins TRBV15 to TRBJ2-7; D uncertain. CDR3 in DNA: TGTGCCACCAGTTCGAGTTCCTACGAGCAGTACTTC. Translation: CATSSSSYEQYF.